This is a list of T cell receptor beta chains from one sample in a study of blood T cell repertoires in COVID-19. Measured with immunoSEQ multiplex PCR; TCRdb has only the in-frame clones, and not every one. This sample carries under 60,000 clones, more than 90% of them seen once, and the ten largest clones take around 3.9%. Sequencing was performed on peripheral blood. The origin of the receptors is a man in his forties or fifties with acute or convalescent COVID-19. The CDR3 runs from the conserved cysteine through the conserved F or W. The D gene is left open where the match is weak. Only part of the rows carry a size: once, few, many, or a class if the clone is expanded.

j_call,clone_size,d_call,v_call,cdr3_aa,cdr3_nt
TRBJ1-5,once,TRBD1,TRBV30,CAWSGGTVSNQPQHF,TGTGCCTGGAGCGGTGGGACAGTTAGCAATCAGCCCCAGCATTTT
TRBJ2-4,.,.,TRBV9,CASSVGSENIQYF,TGTGCCAGCAGCGTAGGTAGTGAAAACATTCAGTACTTC
TRBJ1-5,once,TRBD1,TRBV19,CASSIRVLRGTASLSNQPQHF,TGTGCCAGTAGTATCCGCGTCCTCCGTGGGACAGCCTCCTTAAGCAATCAGCCCCAGCATTTT
TRBJ2-7,.,TRBD2,TRBV5-1,CASSLGTSGMYEQYF,TGCGCCAGCAGCTTAGGGACTAGCGGGATGTACGAGCAGTACTTC
TRBJ2-5,few,TRBD1,TRBV6-1,CASSENRGPETQYF,TGTGCCAGCAGTGAAAACAGGGGTCCGGAGACCCAGTACTTC
TRBJ1-2,.,.,TRBV21-1,CASSKEGGFNYGYTF,TGTGCCAGCAGCAAAGAAGGGGGATTTAACTATGGCTACACCTTC
TRBJ2-3,.,.,TRBV19,CASSIGGSTDTQYF,TGTGCCAGTAGTATAGGAGGTAGCACAGATACGCAGTATTTT
TRBJ1-4,.,TRBD1,TRBV11-2,CASSPGQGVEKLFF,TGTGCCAGCAGCCCCGGACAGGGGGTTGAAAAACTGTTTTTT
TRBJ2-1,.,.,TRBV7-2,CASSLGRRNNEQFF,TGTGCCAGCAGCTTAGGGAGACGTAACAATGAGCAGTTCTTC
TRBJ1-2,.,.,TRBV3-1/TRBV3-2,CASSPRGRDYGYTF,TGTGCCAGCAGCCCCCGGGGGAGGGACTATGGCTACACCTTC
TRBJ2-7,.,.,TRBV4-1,CASSPSGLTRSYEQYF,TGCGCCAGCAGCCCATCGGGACTTACTCGTTCCTACGAGCAGTACTTC
TRBJ2-3,.,.,TRBV6-6,CASSFTPTNTDTQYF,TGTGCCAGCAGTTTTACCCCGACTAACACAGATACGCAGTATTTT
TRBJ2-7,.,.,TRBV5-6,CASSDGRESSYEQYF,TGTGCCAGCAGCGACGGACGGGAGAGCTCCTACGAGCAGTACTTC
TRBJ2-2,once,.,TRBV4-3,CASSQAIRENTGELFF,TGCGCCAGCAGCCAAGCAATCAGGGAGAACACCGGGGAGCTGTTTTTT
TRBJ2-1,.,TRBD2,TRBV4-2,CASSQGSSGQYNEQFF,TGTGCCAGCAGCCAAGGTTCTAGCGGCCAGTACAATGAGCAGTTCTTC
TRBJ1-5,once,.,TRBV18,CASSPDNVNQPQHF,TGTGCCAGCTCACCGGACAATGTGAACCAGCCCCAGCATTTT
TRBJ2-7,.,.,TRBV6-5,CASSPSAGYPYEQYF,TGTGCCAGCAGTCCCTCGGCAGGGTACCCCTACGAGCAGTACTTC
TRBJ1-2,.,TRBD1,TRBV19,CASSIADRDPLYGYTF,TGTGCCAGTAGTATCGCCGACAGGGACCCCTTATATGGCTACACCTTC
TRBJ2-7,.,.,TRBV21-1,CASSGTGHDEQYF,TGTGCCAGCAGCGGGACAGGGCACGACGAGCAGTACTTC
TRBJ2-7,.,TRBD2,TRBV27,CASRVSGTTYEQYF,TGTGCCAGCAGGGTTAGCGGGACAACCTACGAGCAGTACTTC
TRBJ2-7,.,.,TRBV11-3,CASSHDGRGRYEQYF,TGTGCCAGCAGCCACGACGGAAGAGGGCGCTACGAGCAGTACTTC
TRBJ1-6,.,TRBD1,TRBV19,CASSIAPDRGLPLHF,TGTGCCAGTAGTATAGCCCCGGACAGGGGGCTACCCCTCCACTTT
TRBJ1-5,.,TRBD1,TRBV28,CASSFGQGDQPQHF,TGTGCCAGCAGTTTCGGGCAGGGGGATCAGCCCCAGCATTTT
TRBJ2-1,.,TRBD2,TRBV9,CASSVDSRTSGRAYNEQFF,TGTGCCAGCAGCGTAGACTCCAGAACCAGCGGGAGGGCCTACAATGAGCAGTTCTTC
TRBJ1-6,.,.,TRBV21-1,CASSKSAGADNSPLHF,TGTGCCAGCAGCAAATCGGCGGGGGCGGATAATTCACCCCTCCACTTT
TRBJ1-6,.,.,TRBV27,CASSNRQRNSPLHF,TGTGCCAGCAGCAACCGACAGAGGAATTCACCCCTCCACTTT
TRBJ2-4,.,.,TRBV2,CASSINIGEPNIQYF,TGTGCCAGCAGTATCAATATTGGAGAACCAAACATTCAGTACTTC
TRBJ2-1,.,.,TRBV27,CASRQIGGTGNYNEQFF,TGTGCCAGCAGGCAAATCGGAGGAACAGGGAACTACAATGAGCAGTTCTTC
TRBJ2-7,.,.,TRBV4-3,CASSQVLYSYEQYF,TGCGCCAGCAGCCAAGTTCTCTACTCCTACGAGCAGTACTTC
TRBJ2-1,.,.,TRBV6-5,CASSSFTGNPNEQFF,TGTGCCAGCAGTAGTTTCACAGGGAATCCCAATGAGCAGTTCTTC
TRBJ2-5,.,TRBD2,TRBV9,CASSLGLAGVGETQYF,TGTGCCAGCAGCCTCGGACTAGCGGGAGTAGGAGAGACCCAGTACTTC
TRBJ1-2,.,.,TRBV3-1/TRBV3-2,CASSQERGDYSGYTF,TGTGCCAGCAGCCAAGAGAGGGGGGACTACTCTGGCTACACCTTC
TRBJ2-5,once,.,TRBV12-3/TRBV12-4,CASSFKGRETQYF,TGTGCCAGCAGTTTCAAGGGGCGGGAGACCCAGTACTTC
TRBJ2-1,.,.,TRBV6-2/TRBV6-3,CASSYPRGTRTFSYNEQFF,TGTGCCAGCAGTTATCCCCGAGGGACTCGGACCTTCTCCTACAATGAGCAGTTCTTC
TRBJ1-2,.,.,TRBV7-9,CASSLQQGLNGYTF,TGTGCCAGCAGCCTCCAACAGGGATTGAATGGCTACACCTTC
TRBJ2-7,.,.,TRBV11-2,CASSSQLTSYEQYF,TGTGCCAGCAGCTCGCAACTAACTAGTTACGAGCAGTACTTC
TRBJ1-1,.,TRBD1,TRBV10-2,CASSEGTVNTEAFF,TGCGCCAGCAGTGAAGGGACAGTGAACACTGAAGCTTTCTTT
TRBJ2-1,once,.,TRBV7-2,CASSLIGGQSNNEQFF,TGTGCCAGCAGCTTAATAGGAGGGCAGAGCAACAATGAGCAGTTCTTC
TRBJ2-7,once,TRBD1,TRBV11-2,CASSFTGTGGDEQYF,TGTGCCAGCAGCTTTACCGGGACAGGGGGTGACGAGCAGTACTTC
TRBJ2-7,once,TRBD2,TRBV27,CASSFLAGIYEQYF,TGTGCCAGCAGTTTCTTAGCGGGAATCTACGAGCAGTACTTC
TRBJ2-1,.,TRBD1,TRBV18,CASSPRQGDEQFF,TGTGCCAGCTCACCGAGACAGGGTGATGAGCAGTTCTTC
TRBJ2-5,.,TRBD1,TRBV7-8,CASSRDRGRQETQYF,TGTGCCAGCAGCCGGGACAGGGGTCGCCAAGAGACCCAGTACTTC
TRBJ2-1,.,TRBD2,TRBV19,CASSIDLSRAGDRFF,TGTGCCAGTAGTATAGATCTGAGTAGGGCGGGAGACCGGTTCTTC
TRBJ2-2,.,.,TRBV7-6,CASSPGTKTGELFF,TGTGCCAGCAGCCCAGGGACAAAGACCGGGGAGCTGTTTTTT
TRBJ1-3,medium-sized,TRBD1,TRBV4-1,CASSLRQGSSGNTIYF,TGCGCCAGCAGCCTCCGACAGGGGAGCTCTGGAAACACCATATATTTT
TRBJ2-1,.,TRBD1,TRBV5-5,CASSSGTGGYNEQFF,TGTGCCAGCAGCTCCGGGACAGGGGGTTACAATGAGCAGTTCTTC
TRBJ2-1,.,.,TRBV7-2,CASSLGRAGWYNEQFF,TGTGCCAGCAGCTTAGGTCGGGCGGGATGGTACAATGAGCAGTTCTTC
TRBJ2-1,few,TRBD2,TRBV5-5,CASSFQTSGRGIEQFF,TGTGCCAGCAGCTTCCAGACTAGCGGGAGGGGAATTGAACAGTTCTTC
TRBJ2-1,.,TRBD1,TRBV11-3,CASSLDKRGRGNEQFF,TGTGCCAGCAGCTTAGATAAGAGGGGGCGCGGGAATGAGCAGTTCTTC
TRBJ2-7,.,TRBD1,TRBV2,CARLNRDSYEQYF,TGTGCCAGGCTAAACAGGGACAGCTACGAGCAGTACTTC
TRBJ1-5,.,TRBD1,TRBV30,CAWSGQGGQPQHF,TGTGCCTGGAGTGGACAGGGCGGACAGCCCCAGCATTTT
TRBJ2-1,.,.,TRBV7-9,CASSSAGDYNEQFF,TGTGCCAGCAGCTCCGCCGGGGATTACAATGAGCAGTTCTTC
TRBJ1-2,.,TRBD1,TRBV3-1/TRBV3-2,CASSQVSGTGGYTF,TGTGCCAGCAGCCAAGTTTCCGGGACAGGAGGCTACACCTTC
TRBJ2-3,.,.,TRBV18,CASSPGRSTDTQYF,TGTGCCAGCTCACCAGGGCGAAGCACAGATACGCAGTATTTT
TRBJ2-7,.,TRBD1,TRBV4-3,CASSQFTQGQAYEQYF,TGCGCCAGCAGCCAATTCACCCAGGGACAGGCCTACGAGCAGTACTTC
TRBJ1-2,.,.,TRBV12-3/TRBV12-4,CASLYGYTF,TGTGCCAGCCTCTATGGCTACACCTTC
TRBJ1-3,.,.,TRBV4-2,CASSQEPLTSGNTIYF,TGTGCCAGCAGCCAAGAACCACTAACCTCTGGAAACACCATATATTTT
TRBJ2-1,.,.,TRBV23-1,CAKAGFNNEQFF,TGCGCCAAAGCCGGGTTCAACAATGAGCAGTTCTTC
TRBJ1-1,.,TRBD1,TRBV6-5,CASRAGGGNTEAFF,TGTGCCAGCAGGGCAGGGGGAGGGAACACTGAAGCTTTCTTT